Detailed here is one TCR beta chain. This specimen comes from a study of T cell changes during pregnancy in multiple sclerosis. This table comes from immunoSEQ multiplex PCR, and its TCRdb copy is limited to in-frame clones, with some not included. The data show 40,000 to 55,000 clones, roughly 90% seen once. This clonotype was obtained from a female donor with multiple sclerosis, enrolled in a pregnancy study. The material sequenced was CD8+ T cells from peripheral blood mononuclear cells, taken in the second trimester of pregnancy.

CDR3 DNA sequence: TGTGCCGCCACAGGGATTTGGGACTATGGCTACACCTTC. It yields the protein CAATGIWDYGYTF. V usage is TRBV30 and J usage is TRBJ1-2; D perhaps matches TRBD1 (6 bases). Trimming took off 8 bases at V and 3 bases at J, with 16 bases between the two ends. Germline CDR1 reads GTSNPN; CDR2 reads SVGIG (reference sequence). This CDR3 is 13 amino acids long. The variable domain in full, completed from reference TRBV30 and TRBJ1-2, reads SQTIHQWPATLVQPVGSPLSLECTVEGTSNPNLYWYRQAAGRGLQLLFYSVGIGQISSEVPQNLSASRPQDRQFILSSKKLLLSDSGFYLCAATGIWDYGYTFGSGTRLTVV.